These 18 T cell receptor beta chains share one sample of origin, sequenced in a study of control samples from healthy donors and cancer patients. Sequenced by immunoSEQ multiplex PCR; TCRdb stores in-frame clones only, minus some. Altogether 110,000 to 150,000 clones are present, roughly 90% being singletons, with the ten largest covering just under 5%. The sequenced material came from blood. The source is a man between 25 and 39 years old in good health.

This chain links TRBV11-2 with TRBJ1-2; the D gene is possibly TRBD1 (6 bases). The CDR3 is made up of 16 amino acids. Germline CDR1 reads SGHAT; CDR2 reads FQNNGV. Trimming left V 5 bases short and J 7 bases short, with 23 bases between. DNA of the CDR3: TGTGCCAGCAGCACCCCCGAGGCCCGAGGACAGCTTGGCTACACCTTC. The encoded protein is CASSTPEARGQLGYTF. Variable domain in full (rest from reference TRBV11-2 and TRBJ1-2): EAGVAQSPRYKIIEKRQSVAFWCNPISGHATLYWYQQILGQGPKLLIQFQNNGVVDDSQLPKDRFSAERLKGVDSTLKIQPAKLEDSAVYLCASSTPEARGQLGYTFGSGTRLTVV.

This chain links TRBV2 with TRBJ1-5; 7 nucleotides line up with TRBD1. The CDR3 length is 14 residues. The V gene's germline CDR1 is SNHLY and CDR2 FYNNEI. V shed 6 bases, J shed 9 bases, and the junction held 11 bases outside the gene matches. Here the CDR3 DNA reads TGTGCCAGCAGGGAGACAGGGAGGGGTTGGCCCCAGCATTTT. Protein sequence: CASRETGRGWPQHF.

The genes are TRBV14 and TRBJ2-3; 9 bases are shared with TRBD2. V lost 5 bases, J lost 4 bases, and 4 bases stayed unmatched. The CDR3 has 14 residues. Germline V gene lookup returns CDR1 SGHDN and CDR2 FVKESK. In DNA form, the CDR3 reads TGTGCCAGCAGCTGGTCTAGCGGGGCAGATACGCAGTATTTT. This encodes CASSWSSGADTQYF.

The chain joins TRBV28 to TRBJ2-4, with D possibly being TRBD1 or TRBD2 (5 bases each). CDR1 is MDHEN, CDR2 SYDVKM, per germline. V lost 6 bases, J lost 8 bases, and 14 bases lay in between. The CDR3 has 13 residues. The CDR3 reads CASRAGSMYIQYF. In DNA, the CDR3 is TGTGCCAGCAGGGCAGGGAGTATGTACATTCAGTACTTC.

The chain is built from TRBV5-5 and TRBJ1-1; no firm D call. The ends were cut back, 0 bases at V and 1 base at J, with 10 bases in the middle. This CDR3 comprises 15 residues. CDR1 SGHKS and CDR2 YYEKEE come from the germline V gene (reference sequence). The CDR3 loop reads CASSLVVHPNTEAFF. The CDR3 nucleotides are TGTGCCAGCAGCTTGGTAGTACACCCGAACACTGAAGCTTTCTTT.

V and J are TRBV13 and TRBJ1-2; TRBD1 matches at 10 bases. Germline assignment: CDR1 PRHDT and CDR2 FYEKMQ (reference sequence). The CDR3 length is 16 residues. V trimming: 5 bases; J trimming: 4 bases; junction bases outside the gene matches: 10. The CDR3 loop reads CASSLELGQGVYGYTF. The CDR3 DNA follows: TGTGCCAGCAGCCTGGAGTTAGGACAGGGGGTCTATGGCTACACCTTC.

The chain joins TRBV7-2 to TRBJ2-7, with 7 positions matching TRBD1. Germline CDR1 and CDR2: SGHTA and FQGNSA. CDR3 length: 14 residues. V shed 8 bases and J 3 bases; nucleotides not matched to a gene: 10. The DNA of the CDR3 is TGTGCCAGCTCAGGGGGAATTGGAGTCTACGAGCAGTACTTC. It encodes CASSGGIGVYEQYF. Full variable domain (remainder filled in from reference TRBV7-2 and TRBJ2-7): GAGVSQSPSNKVTEKGKDVELRCDPISGHTALYWYRQSLGQGLEFLIYFQGNSAPDKSGLPSDRFSAERTGGSVSTLTIQRTQQEDSAVYLCASSGGIGVYEQYFGPGTRLTVT.

This sequence joins TRBV23-1 and TRBJ1-2; TRBD1 aligns across 9 bases. TRBV23-1 is marked as an open reading frame, function uncertain. Trimming cost V 2 bases and J 7 bases; bases outside gene matches: 8. The CDR3 is made up of 15 amino acids. CDR3 in DNA: TGCGCCAGCAGTCAACGCGGGACAGGGAAGCCTGGCTACACCTTC. Protein product: CASSQRGTGKPGYTF.

V gene TRBV7-2 combines with J gene TRBJ2-7; possible D gene TRBD2, 5 bases. CDR3 length equals 12 residues. CDR1 is SGHTA, CDR2 FQGNSA, per germline. V was trimmed by 5 bases and J by 6 bases, leaving 11 bases between them. The CDR3: CASSVTSIEQYF. CDR3 sequence (DNA): TGTGCCAGCAGCGTAACTAGTATCGAGCAGTACTTC. The whole variable domain, remainder taken from reference TRBV7-2 and TRBJ2-7, is GAGVSQSPSNKVTEKGKDVELRCDPISGHTALYWYRQSLGQGLEFLIYFQGNSAPDKSGLPSDRFSAERTGGSVSTLTIQRTQQEDSAVYLCASSVTSIEQYFGPGTRLTVT.

As for this clone: In the same sample, other DNA sequences code for this CDR3. CDR3 loop: CASSELAGAGTEAFF. CDR3 bases: TGTGCCAGCAGCGAACTGGCAGGGGCGGGCACTGAAGCTTTCTTT. V usage is TRBV2 and J usage is TRBJ1-1; D perhaps matches TRBD1 (6 bases). Trimming took 6 bases from V and 4 from J, leaving 18 bases between them. The CDR3 has 15 amino acids. Per germline, CDR1 SNHLY and CDR2 FYNNEI. The variable domain in full, completed from reference TRBV2 and TRBJ1-1, reads EPEVTQTPSHQVTQMGQEVILRCVPISNHLYFYWYRQILGQKVEFLVSFYNNEISEKSEIFDDQFSVERPDGSNFTLKIRSTKLEDSAMYFCASSELAGAGTEAFFGQGTRLTVV.

The rearrangement uses TRBV6-5 and TRBJ2-7, with 8 bases aligning to TRBD1. The V segment lost 6 bases and the J segment 4 bases; nucleotides outside the gene matches: 8. The V gene's germline CDR1 is MNHEY and CDR2 SVGAGI. CDR3 length equals 14 residues. This CDR3 is CASSLSGGLYEQYF. In DNA, the CDR3 is TGTGCCAGCAGCCTCTCAGGGGGCCTATACGAGCAGTACTTC.

The chain links TRBV11-3 to TRBJ1-3; D gene ambiguous. Trimming removed 1 base from V and 0 bases from J, with 7 bases in between. The CDR3 loop spans 15 amino acids. In germline, CDR1 is SGHNT, CDR2 YENEEA. The CDR3 DNA follows: TGTGCCAGCAGCTTAGGCGGCAGCTCTGGAAACACCATATATTTT. It encodes CASSLGGSSGNTIYF.

V usage is TRBV4-3 and J usage is TRBJ2-7, with a weak D call TRBD2 (5 bases). V was clipped by 0 bases and J by 1 base, with 16 bases between them. Germline V gene sequence: CDR1 LGHNA, CDR2 YSLEER. The CDR3 is 17 residues long. Here the CDR3 reads CASSQEGSVGVSYEQYF. The DNA of the CDR3 is TGCGCCAGCAGCCAAGAGGGATCAGTGGGAGTTTCCTACGAGCAGTACTTC.

The chain joins TRBV15 to TRBJ1-3; D may be TRBD1 (6 bases). Germline-derived CDR1 and CDR2 are LNHNV and YYDKDF (reference sequence). The CDR3 sequence is 13 residues long. Trimming shortened V by 0 bases and J by 7 bases, and 7 bases separated the two germline ends. The CDR3 here is CATSRDRGNTIYF. Written as DNA, the CDR3 is TGTGCCACCAGCAGAGACAGGGGTAACACCATATATTTT. Full variable domain (rest looked up from reference TRBV15 and TRBJ1-3): DAMVIQNPRYQVTQFGKPVTLSCSQTLNHNVMYWYQQKSSQAPKLLFHYYDKDFNNEADTPDNFQSRRPNTSFCFLDIRSPGLGDTAMYLCATSRDRGNTIYFGEGSWLTVV.

This chain joins TRBV7-2 and TRBJ1-2; 8 bases agree with TRBD1. CDR3 size: 13 residues. Germline loops: CDR1 SGHTA, CDR2 FQGNSA. V lost 5 bases to trimming and J lost 8 bases; unmatched junction nucleotides: 7. The CDR3 region is CASSPGTGQGYTF. The DNA of the CDR3 is TGTGCCAGCAGCCCAGGGACAGGACAAGGCTACACCTTC.

The rearrangement links TRBV28 to TRBJ1-4; 7 bases agree with TRBD1. Losses at the gene ends were 2 bases for V and 8 bases for J; bases not matched to a gene: 8. CDR3 length: 15 residues. CDR1 MDHEN and CDR2 SYDVKM come from the germline V gene. The CDR3 DNA follows: TGTGCCAGCAGTTTACCTAGACAGGGAGAGGAAAAACTGTTTTTT. Translation: CASSLPRQGEEKLFF. Using reference TRBV28 and TRBJ1-4 for the parts outside the CDR3, the full variable domain is DVKVTQSSRYLVKRTGEKVFLECVQDMDHENMFWYRQDPGLGLRLIYFSYDVKMKEKGDIPEGYSVSREKKERFSLILESASTNQTSMYLCASSLPRQGEEKLFFGSGTQLSVL.

The V and J genes are TRBV7-3 and TRBJ1-5, with 9 bases that match TRBD1. The germline gives CDR1 SGHTA, CDR2 FQGTGA. The CDR3 contains 19 residues. Trimming at V came to 6 bases and at J to 0 bases, leaving 15 bases not matched to a gene. CDR3 amino acids: CASRPPGQGRPYSNQPQHF. For the CDR3, the DNA is TGTGCCAGCAGGCCTCCGGGACAGGGCCGCCCATATAGCAATCAGCCCCAGCATTTT.

The rearrangement links TRBV6-2 or TRBV6-3 to TRBJ2-5; tentative D call: TRBD1 (6 bases). CDR3 length equals 15 residues. Germline-derived CDR1 and CDR2 are MNHEY and SVGEGT. Between the trimmed V and J ends, which lost 6 bases and 3 bases, there was a span of 17 bases. The CDR3 nucleotides are TGTGCCAGCAGCCTCTTAAATTCAGGGGAAGAGACCCAGTACTTC. Amino acid sequence: CASSLLNSGEETQYF.